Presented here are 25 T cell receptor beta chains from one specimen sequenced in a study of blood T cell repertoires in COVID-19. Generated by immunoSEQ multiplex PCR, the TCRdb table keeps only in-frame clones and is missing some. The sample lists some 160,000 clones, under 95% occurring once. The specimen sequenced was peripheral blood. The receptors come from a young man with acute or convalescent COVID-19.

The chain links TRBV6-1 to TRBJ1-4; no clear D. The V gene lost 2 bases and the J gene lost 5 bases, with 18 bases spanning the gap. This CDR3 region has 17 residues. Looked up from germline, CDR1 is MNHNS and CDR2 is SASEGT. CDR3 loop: CASSETSPYDENEKLFF. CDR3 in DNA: TGTGCCAGCAGTGAAACTTCCCCGTATGATGAGAATGAAAAACTGTTTTTT.

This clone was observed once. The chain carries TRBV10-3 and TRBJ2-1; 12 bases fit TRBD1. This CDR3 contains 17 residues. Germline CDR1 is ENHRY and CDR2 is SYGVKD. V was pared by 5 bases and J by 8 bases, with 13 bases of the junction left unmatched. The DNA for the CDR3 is TGTGCCATCAGTTTTTTTACGCCGGGACAGGGGGCAGATGAGCAGTTCTTC. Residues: CAISFFTPGQGADEQFF.

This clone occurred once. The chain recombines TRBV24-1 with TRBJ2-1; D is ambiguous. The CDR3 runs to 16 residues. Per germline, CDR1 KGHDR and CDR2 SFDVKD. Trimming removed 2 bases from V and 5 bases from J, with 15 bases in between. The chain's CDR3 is CATSDSRVGGNNEQFF. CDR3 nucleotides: TGTGCCACCAGTGATTCCCGGGTGGGTGGCAACAATGAGCAGTTCTTC.

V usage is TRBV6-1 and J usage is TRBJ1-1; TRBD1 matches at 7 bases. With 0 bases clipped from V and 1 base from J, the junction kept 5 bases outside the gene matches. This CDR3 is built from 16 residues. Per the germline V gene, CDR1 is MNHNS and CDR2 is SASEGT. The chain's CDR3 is CASSEAPQGENTEAFF. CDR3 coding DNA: TGTGCCAGCAGTGAAGCTCCCCAGGGGGAGAACACTGAAGCTTTCTTT.

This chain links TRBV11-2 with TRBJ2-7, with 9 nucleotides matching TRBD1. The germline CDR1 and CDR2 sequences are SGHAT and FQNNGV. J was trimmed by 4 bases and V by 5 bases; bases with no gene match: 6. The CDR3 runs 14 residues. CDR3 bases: TGTGCCAGCAGCCATCAGACAGGGGGGTACGAGCAGTACTTC. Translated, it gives CASSHQTGGYEQYF.

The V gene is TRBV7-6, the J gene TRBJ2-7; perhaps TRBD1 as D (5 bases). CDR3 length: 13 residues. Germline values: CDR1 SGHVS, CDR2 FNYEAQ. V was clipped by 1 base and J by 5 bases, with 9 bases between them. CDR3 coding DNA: TGTGCCAGCAGCTTAGGCAGGGCGAACGAGCAGTACTTC. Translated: CASSLGRANEQYF.

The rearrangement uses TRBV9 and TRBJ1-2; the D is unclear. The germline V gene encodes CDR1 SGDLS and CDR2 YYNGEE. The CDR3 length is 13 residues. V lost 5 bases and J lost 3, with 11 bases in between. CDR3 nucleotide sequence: TGTGCCAGCAGTAGAGCGGGAGACTATGGCTACACCTTC. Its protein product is CASSRAGDYGYTF.

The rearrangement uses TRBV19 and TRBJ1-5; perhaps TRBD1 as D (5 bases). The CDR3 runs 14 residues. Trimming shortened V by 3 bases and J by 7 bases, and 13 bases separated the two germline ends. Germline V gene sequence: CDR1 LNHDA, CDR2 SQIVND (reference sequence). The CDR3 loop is CASSIRGVGQPQHF. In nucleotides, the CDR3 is TGTGCCAGTAGTATTCGGGGGGTAGGACAGCCCCAGCATTTT.

This CDR3 is CASSGPPEREGLYEQYF. The CDR3, as DNA: TGTGCCAGCAGTGGCCCACCGGAGCGGGAGGGCCTCTACGAGCAGTACTTC. The rearrangement joins TRBV6-2 or TRBV6-3 to TRBJ2-7; 10 bases align to TRBD2. Germline lookup yields CDR1 MNHEY and CDR2 SVGEGT. The length of the CDR3 is 17 residues. The trim removed 5 bases at V and 3 bases at J, leaving 13 bases unmatched.

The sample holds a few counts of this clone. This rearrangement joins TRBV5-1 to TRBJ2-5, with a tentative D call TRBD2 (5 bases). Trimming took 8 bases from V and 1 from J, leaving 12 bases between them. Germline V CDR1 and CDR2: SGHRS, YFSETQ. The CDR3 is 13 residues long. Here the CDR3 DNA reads TGCGCCAGTAACATCGCGGGCCAAGAGACCCAGTACTTC. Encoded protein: CASNIAGQETQYF.

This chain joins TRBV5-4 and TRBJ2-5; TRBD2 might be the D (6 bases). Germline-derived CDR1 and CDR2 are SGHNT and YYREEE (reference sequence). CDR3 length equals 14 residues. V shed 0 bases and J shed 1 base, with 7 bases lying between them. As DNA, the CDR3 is TGTGCCAGCAGCTTGGGCGGGGTCCAAGAGACCCAGTACTTC. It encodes CASSLGGVQETQYF.

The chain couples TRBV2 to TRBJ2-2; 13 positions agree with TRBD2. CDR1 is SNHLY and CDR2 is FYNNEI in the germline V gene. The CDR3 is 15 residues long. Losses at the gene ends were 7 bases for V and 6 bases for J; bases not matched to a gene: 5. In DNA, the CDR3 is TGTGCCAGCACCATAGGACTAGCGGGAGCCGGGGAGCTGTTTTTT. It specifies CASTIGLAGAGELFF.

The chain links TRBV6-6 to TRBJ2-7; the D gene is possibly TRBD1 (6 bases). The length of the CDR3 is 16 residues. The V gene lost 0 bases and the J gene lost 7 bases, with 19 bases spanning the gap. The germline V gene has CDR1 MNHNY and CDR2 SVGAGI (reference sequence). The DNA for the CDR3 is TGTGCCAGCAGTTACTCTTTGGGGAACAGGGCATTGGAGCAGTACTTC. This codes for CASSYSLGNRALEQYF.

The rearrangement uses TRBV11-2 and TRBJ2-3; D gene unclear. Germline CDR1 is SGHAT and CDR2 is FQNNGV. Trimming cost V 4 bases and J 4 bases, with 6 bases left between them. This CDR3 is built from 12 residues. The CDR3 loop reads CASSSSADTQYF. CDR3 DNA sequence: TGTGCCAGCAGCTCCAGCGCAGATACGCAGTATTTT.

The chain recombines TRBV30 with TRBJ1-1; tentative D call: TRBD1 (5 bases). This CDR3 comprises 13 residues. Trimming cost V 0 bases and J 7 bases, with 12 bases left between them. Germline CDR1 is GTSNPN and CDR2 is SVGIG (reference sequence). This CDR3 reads CAWSVGGAVEAFF. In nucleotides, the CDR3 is TGTGCCTGGAGTGTAGGAGGGGCAGTTGAAGCTTTCTTT.

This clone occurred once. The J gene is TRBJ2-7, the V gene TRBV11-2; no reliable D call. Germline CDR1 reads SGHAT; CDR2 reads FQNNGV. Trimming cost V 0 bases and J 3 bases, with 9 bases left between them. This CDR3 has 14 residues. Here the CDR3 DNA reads TGTGCCAGCAGCTTAGAGGCTGTGCTCTACGAGCAGTACTTC. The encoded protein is CASSLEAVLYEQYF.

The CDR3 nucleotides read TGTGCCAGCAGTGAGGCGGTAACCGAGCAGTACTTC. Protein sequence: CASSEAVTEQYF. V usage is TRBV6-6 and J usage is TRBJ2-7; D unresolved. The CDR3 extends over 12 amino acids. V shed 5 bases and J shed 6 bases, with 11 bases lying between them. CDR1 is MNHNY and CDR2 is SVGAGI in the germline V gene (reference sequence).

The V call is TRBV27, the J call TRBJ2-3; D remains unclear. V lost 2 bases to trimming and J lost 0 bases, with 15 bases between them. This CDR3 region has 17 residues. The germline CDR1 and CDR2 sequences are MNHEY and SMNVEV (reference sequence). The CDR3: CASSLQPPYFSTDTQYF. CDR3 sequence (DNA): TGTGCCAGCAGTTTACAACCCCCTTACTTTAGCACAGATACGCAGTATTTT.

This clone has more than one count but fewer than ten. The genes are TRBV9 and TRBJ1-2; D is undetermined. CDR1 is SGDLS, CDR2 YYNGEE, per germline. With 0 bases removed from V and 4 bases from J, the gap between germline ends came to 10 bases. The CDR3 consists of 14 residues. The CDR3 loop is CASSVGLQFYGYTF. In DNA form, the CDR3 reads TGTGCCAGCAGCGTAGGATTACAGTTCTATGGCTACACCTTC.

The CDR3: CASSPGGRVDGYTF. Written as DNA, the CDR3 is TGTGCCAGCTCACCAGGCGGTCGGGTGGATGGCTACACCTTC. The rearrangement uses TRBV18 and TRBJ1-2; D uncertain. The CDR3 covers 14 residues. Germline V CDR1 and CDR2: KGHSH, LQKENI. The germline V and J ends were trimmed by 2 bases and 6 bases, with 13 bases remaining between them.

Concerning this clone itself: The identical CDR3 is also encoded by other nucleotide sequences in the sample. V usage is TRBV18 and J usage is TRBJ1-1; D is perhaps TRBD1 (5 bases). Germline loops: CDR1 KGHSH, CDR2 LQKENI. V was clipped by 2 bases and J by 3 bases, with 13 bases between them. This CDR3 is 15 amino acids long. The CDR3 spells CASSPGAGRHTEAFF. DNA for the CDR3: TGTGCCAGCTCACCAGGGGCAGGGAGGCACACTGAAGCTTTCTTT.

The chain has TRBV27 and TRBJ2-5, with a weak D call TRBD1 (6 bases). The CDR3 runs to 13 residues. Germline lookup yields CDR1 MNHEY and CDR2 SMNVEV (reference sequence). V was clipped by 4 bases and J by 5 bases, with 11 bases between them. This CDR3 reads CASSSQGRETQYF. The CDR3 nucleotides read TGTGCCAGCAGTTCACAGGGAAGGGAGACCCAGTACTTC.

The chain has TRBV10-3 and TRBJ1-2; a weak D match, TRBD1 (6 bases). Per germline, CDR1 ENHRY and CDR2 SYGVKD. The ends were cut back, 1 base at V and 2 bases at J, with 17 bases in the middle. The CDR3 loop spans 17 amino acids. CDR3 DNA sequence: TGTGCCATCAGTGAGTGGAATTACGGGGGGCTCAACTATGGCTACACCTTC. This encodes CAISEWNYGGLNYGYTF.

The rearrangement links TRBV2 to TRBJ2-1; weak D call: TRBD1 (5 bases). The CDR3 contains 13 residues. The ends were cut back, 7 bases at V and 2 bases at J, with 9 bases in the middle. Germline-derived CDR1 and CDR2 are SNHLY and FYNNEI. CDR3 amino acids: CASIDRTYNEQFF. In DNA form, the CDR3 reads TGTGCCAGCATTGACAGAACCTACAATGAGCAGTTCTTC.

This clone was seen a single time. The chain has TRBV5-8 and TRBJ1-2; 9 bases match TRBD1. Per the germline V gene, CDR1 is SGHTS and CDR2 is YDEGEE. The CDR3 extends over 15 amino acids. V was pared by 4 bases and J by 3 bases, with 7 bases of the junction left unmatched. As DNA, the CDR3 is TGTGCCAGCAGCCGGGCGACAGGGGGAGACTATGGCTACACCTTC. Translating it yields CASSRATGGDYGYTF.